The T cell receptor beta chain described here comes from a study of blood T cell repertoires in COVID-19. Study-level information: The study drew acute and convalescent COVID-19 samples from the United States, Italy and Spain. The analysed material was cDNA or gDNA that came from T cells, B-cell-depleted T cells, or PBMCs.

Germline V lookup: CDR1 SGHTA, CDR2 FQGTGA. There are 13 residues in the CDR3. Trimming removed 5 bases at V and 3 bases at J, with 8 bases between. This clone was seen only a few times. In the source study's methods: Reference gene primers were amplified, and this amplification served to estimate nucleated cell counts. TCRdb keeps only in-frame clones here, not all; method: immunoSEQ multiplex PCR. V, J and clone size reflect that table, while D and trimming were determined from the DNA. Here the sample spans 100,000 to 150,000 clones, around 88% being singletons. Sequences were obtained from peripheral blood. The source is a man in his sixties with COVID-19, enrolled during active disease. The V and J genes are TRBV7-3 and TRBJ2-1; D gene uncertain. The CDR3 bases are TGTGCCAGCAGCCGCGGAGACTACAATGAGCAGTTCTTC. It encodes CASSRGDYNEQFF.